This T cell receptor beta chain was found in a study of glioma-infiltrating T cells. Study-wide points: Tissue-blood divergence was below expectation in non-neoplastic patients, above in gliomas. Very few CDR3 sequences were shared between tissue and blood.

TCR alpha and beta CDR3 regions were amplified from RNA using iRepertoire nested multiplex PCR. One-step reverse transcription and amplification started from around 100-400 ng of tissue mRNA or PBMC total RNA. TCRdb processed the multiplex PCR reads anew with MiXCR; each CDR3 protein has one entry. The table has about 190,000 distinct CDR3 sequences, 32% seen once; the top ten hold roughly a fifth. The CDR3 covers 15 residues. V was pared by 2 bases and J by 4 bases, with 12 bases between. Germline V lookup: CDR1 MNHEY, CDR2 SMNVEV (reference sequence). This clonotype was recorded many times. The antigen remains undetermined.

The chain carries TRBV27 and TRBJ1-5; D is unresolved. Sequenced: glioma tissue, nonneoplastic brain tissue, or PBMCs (not recorded which). This clonotype was obtained from a human donor with low-grade glioma or glioblastoma, undergoing nonglioma brain surgery, or in good health (not recorded which). The CDR3, as DNA: TGTGCCAGCAGTTTAGTAGGGCGGCTAAATCAGCCCCAGCATTTT. Its protein product is CASSLVGRLNQPQHF.